These T cell receptor beta chains were read from a single sample in a study of blood T cell repertoires in COVID-19. Assay used: immunoSEQ multiplex PCR; TCRdb lists only in-frame clones, some missing. Here the sample spans around 240,000 clones, roughly 88% being singletons. The sequenced sample was peripheral blood. The receptors originated from a woman between 40 and 55 years old who had recovered from COVID-19. The CDR3 runs from the conserved cysteine through the conserved F or W. The D gene is left open where the match is weak. The size entry is marked missing in some rows and otherwise reads once, few, many or a size class.

v_gene,d_gene,j_gene,abundance,CDR3aa,CDR3nt
TRBV24-1,.,TRBJ2-1,.,CATADGGTGDNEQFF,TGTGCCACCGCCGACGGGGGGACAGGCGACAATGAGCAGTTCTTC
TRBV7-2,.,TRBJ1-6,.,CASSETVDNSPLHF,TGTGCCAGCAGCGAGACAGTAGATAATTCACCCCTCCACTTT
TRBV9,.,TRBJ1-5,.,CASSVASNQPQHF,TGTGCCAGCAGCGTAGCATCAAATCAGCCCCAGCATTTT
TRBV4-3,.,TRBJ2-7,.,CASSQDTGNYEQYF,TGCGCCAGCAGCCAAGATACAGGCAACTACGAGCAGTACTTC
TRBV19,TRBD1,TRBJ2-3,.,CASSTFVGRGRADTQYF,TGTGCCAGTAGTACGTTTGTGGGCAGGGGGCGCGCGGATACGCAGTATTTT
TRBV6-2/TRBV6-3,.,TRBJ2-7,.,CASSSGLAHSYEQYF,TGTGCCAGCAGTTCCGGGCTAGCGCACTCCTACGAGCAGTACTTC
TRBV7-2,TRBD1,TRBJ1-6,.,CASSGQGDSPLHF,TGTGCCAGCAGCGGACAGGGGGATTCACCCCTCCACTTT
TRBV27,.,TRBJ2-7,.,CASSPGTWGYEQYF,TGTGCCAGCAGTCCCGGGACATGGGGTTACGAGCAGTACTTC
TRBV5-1,TRBD1,TRBJ1-6,.,CASSLGRTGNSPLHF,TGCGCCAGCAGCTTGGGTCGGACAGGGAATTCACCCCTCCACTTT
TRBV12-3/TRBV12-4,.,TRBJ1-2,.,CASSLRGLGGYTF,TGTGCCAGCAGTTTAAGGGGTTTGGGTGGCTACACCTTC
TRBV6-6,TRBD1,TRBJ1-2,.,CASSYGTGGTNYGYTF,TGTGCCAGCAGTTACGGGACAGGGGGTACTAACTATGGCTACACCTTC
TRBV3-1/TRBV3-2,TRBD1,TRBJ1-2,.,CASSQWTGPSRGYTF,TGTGCCAGCAGCCAATGGACAGGGCCTTCGCGAGGCTACACCTTC
TRBV4-3,.,TRBJ2-2,.,CASSQGRVGGELFF,TGCGCCAGCAGCCAGGGCAGGGTCGGAGGGGAGCTGTTTTTT
TRBV10-3,.,TRBJ1-2,.,CAISEGEAGYTF,TGTGCCATCAGTGAGGGCGAGGCTGGCTACACCTTC
TRBV28,.,TRBJ2-1,.,CASSSRQVIYNEQFF,TGTGCCAGCAGTTCCAGACAGGTCATCTACAATGAGCAGTTCTTC
TRBV29-1,TRBD1,TRBJ1-1,.,CRTQGELSTEAFF,TGCAGAACACAGGGGGAATTGAGTACTGAAGCTTTCTTT
TRBV3-1/TRBV3-2,TRBD1,TRBJ2-5,many,CASSRDTGVSQETQYF,TGTGCCAGCAGCCGGGATACAGGGGTCTCCCAAGAGACCCAGTACTTC
TRBV7-9,TRBD1,TRBJ1-2,.,CASSLSGGYGYTF,TGTGCCAGCAGCTTATCAGGGGGCTATGGCTACACCTTC
TRBV4-1,TRBD1,TRBJ2-5,.,CASSPGQGISGETQYF,TGCGCCAGCAGCCCGGGACAGGGAATAAGCGGGGAGACCCAGTACTTC
TRBV5-5,.,TRBJ1-5,.,CASSLGFSGYGQPQHF,TGTGCCAGCAGCTTGGGTTTTTCAGGGTACGGTCAGCCCCAGCATTTT
TRBV14,TRBD2,TRBJ2-7,.,CASSKHSGGTYEQYF,TGTGCCAGCAGCAAACATAGCGGGGGCACCTACGAGCAGTACTTC
TRBV27,.,TRBJ1-2,.,CASSLRWQGFDYGYTF,TGTGCCAGCAGTTTACGGTGGCAGGGGTTCGACTATGGCTACACCTTC
TRBV19,.,TRBJ2-7,.,CASGPDSAYEQYF,TGTGCCAGTGGCCCCGACAGTGCCTACGAGCAGTACTTC
TRBV10-3,TRBD2,TRBJ2-5,.,CAISESNPTSGGGTQYF,TGTGCCATCAGTGAGTCCAACCCGACTAGCGGGGGGGGGACCCAGTACTTC
TRBV19,TRBD1,TRBJ1-1,.,CASSIQTGGITEAFF,TGTGCCAGTAGTATCCAAACAGGGGGAATCACTGAAGCTTTCTTT
TRBV18,.,TRBJ2-3,few,CASSPRAYADTQYF,TGTGCCAGCTCACCACGGGCTTACGCAGATACGCAGTATTTT
TRBV19,.,TRBJ2-7,.,CASSIRSQGFDPIGYEQYF,TGTGCCAGTAGTATAAGGAGCCAGGGCTTTGATCCCATTGGCTACGAGCAGTACTTC
TRBV20-1,.,TRBJ2-3,.,CSVASTDTQYF,TGCAGTGTGGCCAGCACAGATACGCAGTATTTT
TRBV7-2,.,TRBJ2-1,.,CASSRGTLRSDEQFF,TGTGCCAGCAGCCGGGGGACTCTCCGGTCGGATGAGCAGTTCTTC
TRBV5-1,TRBD1,TRBJ1-6,.,CASSLRTGVNSPLHF,TGCGCCAGCAGCTTGCGGACAGGGGTTAATTCACCCCTCCACTTT
TRBV5-4,TRBD1,TRBJ1-1,.,CATDRGIGNTEAFF,TGTGCCACAGACAGGGGGATAGGGAACACTGAAGCTTTCTTT
TRBV3-1/TRBV3-2,TRBD2,TRBJ2-5,once,CASSLYLAGEYQETQYF,TGTGCCAGCAGCCTCTACCTAGCGGGGGAGTACCAAGAGACCCAGTACTTC
TRBV7-2,TRBD1,TRBJ1-2,.,CASSPRTGRDGYTF,TGTGCCAGCAGCCCACGGACAGGGAGGGATGGCTACACCTTC
TRBV5-1,.,TRBJ2-2,.,CASSSIQGLPGELFF,TGCGCCAGCAGTTCAATTCAGGGTTTGCCCGGGGAGCTGTTTTTT
TRBV19,.,TRBJ1-6,few,CASSMSDHTSTLSSYNSPLHF,TGTGCCAGTAGTATGAGCGACCACACTTCGACGCTAAGCTCCTATAATTCACCCCTCCACTTT
TRBV6-1,TRBD2,TRBJ2-3,few,CASSEPGLAGGADTQYF,TGTGCCAGCAGTGAACCGGGACTAGCGGGGGGGGCAGATACGCAGTATTTT